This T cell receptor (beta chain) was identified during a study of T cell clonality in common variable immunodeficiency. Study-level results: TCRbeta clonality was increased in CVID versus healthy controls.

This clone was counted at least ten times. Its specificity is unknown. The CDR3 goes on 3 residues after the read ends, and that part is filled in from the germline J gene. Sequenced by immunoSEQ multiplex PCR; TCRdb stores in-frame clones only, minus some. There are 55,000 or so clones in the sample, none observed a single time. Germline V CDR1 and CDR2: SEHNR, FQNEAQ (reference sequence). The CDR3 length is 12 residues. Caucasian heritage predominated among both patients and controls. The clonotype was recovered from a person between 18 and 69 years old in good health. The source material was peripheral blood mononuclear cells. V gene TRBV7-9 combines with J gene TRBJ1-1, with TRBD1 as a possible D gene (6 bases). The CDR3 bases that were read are TGTGCCAGCAGCCCCCCCGGGACACAG. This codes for CASSPPGTQ. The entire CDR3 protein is CASSPPGTQAFF. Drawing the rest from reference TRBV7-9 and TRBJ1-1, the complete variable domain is DTGVSQNPRHKITKRGQNVTFRCDPISEHNRLYWYRQTLGQGPEFLTYFQNEAQLEKSRLLSDRFSAERPKGSFSTLEIQRTEQGDSAMYLCASSPPGTQAFFGQGTRLTVV.